These T cell receptor beta chains were read from a single sample in a study of blood T cell repertoires in COVID-19. This table comes from immunoSEQ multiplex PCR, and its TCRdb copy is limited to in-frame clones, with some not included. The data show 50,000 to 65,000 clones, with around four fifths seen just once and just under 6.5% held by the top ten. Sequencing used peripheral blood. Every receptor here comes from a human donor in a cohort sampled during active COVID-19. CDR3s include the opening cysteine and the closing phenylalanine or tryptophan. Each record gives: J gene, V gene, D gene, CDR3 DNA, CDR3 protein. D genes are given only for firm matches.

TRBJ2-5 | TRBV3-1/TRBV3-2 | . | TGTGCCAGCAGCCTCAGGGGAGAGGGGAAAGAGACCCAGTACTTC | CASSLRGEGKETQYF
TRBJ2-5 | TRBV5-4 | TRBD1 | TGTGCCAGCAGCACCTCCGGGACAGGCCAAGAGACCCAGTACTTC | CASSTSGTGQETQYF
TRBJ2-5 | TRBV27 | . | TGTGCCAGCAGCCGGTACCAAGAGACCCAGTACTTC | CASSRYQETQYF
TRBJ1-5 | TRBV7-8 | . | TGTGCCAGCACCCTGCTTTTTCGGGAGAGCAATCAGCCCCAGCATTTT | CASTLLFRESNQPQHF
TRBJ2-1 | TRBV29-1 | . | TGCAGCGTTGCTCTCGACCGAAGGGGGACCAACAATGGGCAGTTCTTC | CSVALDRRGTNNGQFF
TRBJ2-5 | TRBV6-2/TRBV6-3 | . | TGTGCCAGCAGCCCCAGGGGGGCTCAAGAGACCCAGTACTTC | CASSPRGAQETQYF
TRBJ1-1 | TRBV18 | . | TGTGCCAGCTCGACCAGTCAGGGGCCTGAAGCTTTCTTT | CASSTSQGPEAFF
TRBJ1-6 | TRBV3-1/TRBV3-2 | . | TGTGCCAGCAGCCAAGATAACACCCGGGGGGGGTTTTCACCCCTCCACTTT | CASSQDNTRGGFSPLHF
TRBJ2-3 | TRBV28 | . | TGTGCCAGCAGTTTATCCTTCCGGGACAGGGTTGCTAGCGGGACTAGCACAGATACGCAGTATTTT | CASSLSFRDRVASGTSTDTQYF
TRBJ2-5 | TRBV19 | TRBD1 | TGTGCCAGTAGTACCCCGGGACAGACCCAAGAGACCCAGTACTTC | CASSTPGQTQETQYF
TRBJ2-1 | TRBV2 | . | TGTGCCAGCTCTACCCAGGGGGGCTCCTACAATGAGCAGTTCTTC | CASSTQGGSYNEQFF
TRBJ1-2 | TRBV7-8 | TRBD1 | TGTGCCAGCAGCTTAGACGGACAGGCCTATGGCTACACCTTC | CASSLDGQAYGYTF
TRBJ2-7 | TRBV6-5 | TRBD1 | TGTGCCAGCGTCCGGGACAGGAGCTCCTACGAGCAGTACTTC | CASVRDRSSYEQYF
TRBJ2-7 | TRBV4-2 | . | TGTGCCAGCAGCCAAGATTTTACAGGGTACGAGCAGTACTTC | CASSQDFTGYEQYF
TRBJ2-3 | TRBV10-3 | . | TGTGCCATCAGTGATGAGAGGAAAGCGCCAGATACGCAGTATTTT | CAISDERKAPDTQYF
TRBJ2-1 | TRBV9 | TRBD2 | TGTGCCAGCAGCGTAGCGGGAGGGAACAATGAGCAGTTCTTC | CASSVAGGNNEQFF